This T cell receptor (beta chain) originates from a study of blood T cells in healthy people across ages. Study-wide background: Template switching captured about one barcoded beta molecule per two T cells.

They isolated at least 6 million PBMCs from each sample. Study outcomes and limitations: Older age went with lower TCR beta diversity per million T cells, in a roughly linear way. Shifts in expanded clonotypes may have been confounded by donor CMV status, which was unknown.

As for this clonotype: No antigen is known for it.

Sample-barcoded 5' priming and a J-beta primer mix drove a second PCR of roughly 6 to 12 cycles. Each CDR3 protein is one row after TCRdb ran MiXCR on the 5' RACE reads. The sample has approximately 820,000 distinct CDR3 sequences; approximately 48% are singletons. V lost 6 bases and J 4 bases, leaving 8 bases between the germline ends. This CDR3 contains 12 residues. This TCR was recovered from a man aged 60 to 69 in good health. The gene calls are TRBV12-3 or TRBV12-4 and TRBJ2-3; D remains ambiguous. Sequencing was done on a sample of blood. The CDR3 region has the DNA TGTGCCAGCAGAATCCTTCCAGATACGCAGTATTTT. It is translated as CASRILPDTQYF.